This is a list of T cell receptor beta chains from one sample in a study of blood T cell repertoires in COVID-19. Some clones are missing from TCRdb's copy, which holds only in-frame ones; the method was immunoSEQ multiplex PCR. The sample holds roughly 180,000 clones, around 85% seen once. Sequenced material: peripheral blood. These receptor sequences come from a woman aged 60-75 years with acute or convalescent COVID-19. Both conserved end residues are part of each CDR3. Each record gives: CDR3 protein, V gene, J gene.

CDR3aa: CASSVATYTDTQYF; v_gene: TRBV9; j_gene: TRBJ2-3
CDR3aa: CASVRDSQGPQHF; v_gene: TRBV2; j_gene: TRBJ1-5
CDR3aa: CASSSFDGSNYGYTF; v_gene: TRBV19; j_gene: TRBJ1-2
CDR3aa: CASSQGTPNTEAFF; v_gene: TRBV3-1/TRBV3-2; j_gene: TRBJ1-1
CDR3aa: CSAASNEQFF; v_gene: TRBV29-1; j_gene: TRBJ2-1
CDR3aa: CASSFGPFHPFF; v_gene: TRBV5-8; j_gene: TRBJ2-1
CDR3aa: CASSLSLGLTGNTIYF; v_gene: TRBV7-9; j_gene: TRBJ1-3
CDR3aa: CANVGRGEKLFF; v_gene: TRBV5-1; j_gene: TRBJ1-4
CDR3aa: CASSPSQGSRQPQHF; v_gene: TRBV18; j_gene: TRBJ1-5
CDR3aa: CASSSILGQVKGSSYNEQFF; v_gene: TRBV13; j_gene: TRBJ2-1
CDR3aa: CASSTMDRAAGGYTF; v_gene: TRBV19; j_gene: TRBJ1-2
CDR3aa: CASSLQGSNQPQHF; v_gene: TRBV5-4; j_gene: TRBJ1-5
CDR3aa: CATSDRTSGTSDTQYF; v_gene: TRBV24-1; j_gene: TRBJ2-3
CDR3aa: CASSLTRPGELFF; v_gene: TRBV10-2; j_gene: TRBJ2-2
CDR3aa: CASSDVEGGEAFF; v_gene: TRBV19; j_gene: TRBJ1-1
CDR3aa: CASSLELATYNEQFF; v_gene: TRBV7-9; j_gene: TRBJ2-1
CDR3aa: CASSRGGVNTEAFF; v_gene: TRBV11-3; j_gene: TRBJ1-1
CDR3aa: CATSQDRDVGYTF; v_gene: TRBV24-1; j_gene: TRBJ1-2
CDR3aa: CASSLESGTLYEQYF; v_gene: TRBV4-1; j_gene: TRBJ2-7
CDR3aa: CASSLSGRVGGGTDTQYF; v_gene: TRBV27; j_gene: TRBJ2-3
CDR3aa: CASSPGTQSSGNTIYF; v_gene: TRBV5-8; j_gene: TRBJ1-3
CDR3aa: CASCVQVRIGKTQYF; v_gene: TRBV27; j_gene: TRBJ2-5